Following are 26 T cell receptor beta chains from one sample sequenced in a study of technical replicates of blood from four donors. Sequencing was performed with immunoSEQ multiplex PCR; in TCRdb, only in-frame clones are kept and a portion is missing. Of around 100,000 clones in the sample, around 96% were seen once. Sequencing was done on a sample of T cells isolated from PBMCs. The receptor set was obtained from a human donor in good health.

The chain couples TRBV7-3 to TRBJ2-2; 11 bases map to TRBD2. Germline V gene sequence: CDR1 SGHTA, CDR2 FQGTGA. The CDR3 loop spans 17 amino acids. With 3 bases clipped from V and 4 bases from J, the junction kept 7 bases outside the gene matches. The CDR3, as DNA: TGTGCCAGCAGCTTGGCCTCTAGCGGGAGGTTCACCGGGGAGCTGTTTTTT. Residues: CASSLASSGRFTGELFF.

CDR3 sequence (DNA): TGTGCCAGTAGTGACACCGGGACTAGCTGGGAGACCCAGTACTTC. It is translated as CASSDTGTSWETQYF. This rearrangement joins TRBV19 to TRBJ2-5, with 9 positions matching TRBD2. CDR3 length: 15 residues. Germline assignment: CDR1 LNHDA and CDR2 SQIVND (reference sequence). Trimming at V came to 5 bases and at J to 5 bases, leaving 9 bases not matched to a gene. The full variable domain, with the rest looked up from reference TRBV19 and TRBJ2-5, is DGGITQSPKYLFRKEGQNVTLSCEQNLNHDAMYWYRQDPGQGLRLIYYSQIVNDFQKGDIAEGYSVSREKKESFPLTVTSAQKNPTAFYLCASSDTGTSWETQYFGPGTRLLVL.

In DNA form, the CDR3 reads TGTGCCAGCAGCGGTCGAACGCAGTATTTT. It translates to CASSGRTQYF. The V gene is TRBV28, the J gene TRBJ2-3; no definite D call. Trimming removed 6 bases from V and 9 bases from J, with 7 bases in between. CDR1 is MDHEN and CDR2 is SYDVKM in the germline V gene. The CDR3 length is 10 residues. The full variable domain, its missing parts supplied by reference TRBV28 and TRBJ2-3, is DVKVTQSSRYLVKRTGEKVFLECVQDMDHENMFWYRQDPGLGLRLIYFSYDVKMKEKGDIPEGYSVSREKKERFSLILESASTNQTSMYLCASSGRTQYFGPGTRLTVL.

The chain employs TRBV30 and TRBJ1-3, with no clear D. CDR3 length: 13 residues. From germline, CDR1 is GTSNPN and CDR2 SVGIG (reference sequence). The V and J ends lost 2 bases and 4 bases respectively, with 9 bases between them. The chain's CDR3 is CAWSNGVGNTIYF. CDR3 in DNA: TGTGCCTGGAGTAACGGGGTAGGAAACACCATATATTTT.

The rearrangement joins TRBV28 to TRBJ2-5; possible D gene TRBD2, 5 bases. From germline, CDR1 is MDHEN and CDR2 SYDVKM. Trimming shortened V by 5 bases and J by 2 bases, and 18 bases separated the two germline ends. The CDR3 has 16 amino acids. CDR3 DNA: TGTGCCAGCAGTACAGATCCCTCACGGGGTCAAGAGACCCAGTACTTC. Protein sequence: CASSTDPSRGQETQYF.

The CDR3 sequence is CAWYNPGTASGNTIYF. The CDR3 DNA sequence: TGTGCCTGGTATAATCCGGGGACAGCCTCTGGAAACACCATATATTTT. The V and J genes are TRBV30 and TRBJ1-3; 7 positions match TRBD1. This CDR3 comprises 16 residues. The germline gives CDR1 GTSNPN, CDR2 SVGIG (reference sequence). Losses at the gene ends were 5 bases for V and 0 bases for J; bases not matched to a gene: 10.

The rearrangement joins TRBV10-2 to TRBJ1-1, with D unresolved. The CDR3 contains 13 residues. CDR1 WSHSY and CDR2 SAAADI come from the germline V gene. Between the trimmed V and J ends, which lost 0 bases and 1 base, there was a span of 3 bases. The CDR3 loop is CASSESRNTEAFF. CDR3 nucleotides: TGCGCCAGCAGTGAGTCTCGGAACACTGAAGCTTTCTTT.

V gene TRBV28 combines with J gene TRBJ2-3; 13 bases map to TRBD2. The germline CDR1 and CDR2 sequences are MDHEN and SYDVKM. There are 15 residues in the CDR3. V dropped 6 bases and J dropped 3; count of bases not matched to a gene: 3. DNA of the CDR3: TGTGCCAGCAGCACTAGCGGGAGGGCGACAGATACGCAGTATTTT. Its translation: CASSTSGRATDTQYF.

This clone is a singleton in its sample. The chain has TRBV9 and TRBJ2-4, with TRBD1 matching over 7 bases. Trimming at V came to 4 bases and at J to 8 bases, leaving 9 bases not matched to a gene. The CDR3 is made up of 14 amino acids. Germline CDR1 and CDR2: SGDLS and YYNGEE. CDR3 in amino acids: CASSLGQVSDIQYF. DNA for the CDR3: TGTGCCAGCAGCTTAGGACAGGTCTCGGACATTCAGTACTTC.

The J gene is TRBJ2-1, the V gene TRBV6-1, with TRBD2 identical over 8 bases. The CDR3 sequence is 14 residues long. Germline V CDR1 and CDR2: MNHNS, SASEGT. V trimming: 4 bases; J trimming: 10 bases; junction bases outside the gene matches: 9. The CDR3 loop is CASSGGLVPREQFF. The CDR3 bases are TGTGCCAGCAGTGGGGGACTAGTTCCCAGGGAGCAGTTCTTC.

This clone was seen once. The rearrangement links TRBV25-1 to TRBJ1-2; D is uncertain. This CDR3 has 15 residues. Deletions cut 2 bases from V and 4 bases from J, with 14 bases between. The germline V gene has CDR1 MGHDK and CDR2 SYGVNS. Written as DNA, the CDR3 is TGTGCCAGCAGTGAAAGCGTTTTTCACATCTATGGCTACACCTTC. The encoded protein is CASSESVFHIYGYTF.

The V gene is TRBV7-8, the J gene TRBJ2-1; possibly TRBD1 for D (5 bases). Germline V gives CDR1 SGHVS, CDR2 FQNEAQ. Trimming pared 3 bases from V and 0 bases from J, leaving 12 bases between. CDR3 length: 16 amino acids. The CDR3 DNA sequence: TGTGCCAGCAGCTTGACGACAGCTAGCTCCTACAATGAGCAGTTCTTC. Translation: CASSLTTASSYNEQFF.

The chain uses TRBV19 and TRBJ1-1; 8 bases map to TRBD1. This CDR3 has 13 residues. The V segment lost 7 bases and the J segment 10 bases; nucleotides outside the gene matches: 11. Germline V gene lookup returns CDR1 LNHDA and CDR2 SQIVND (reference sequence). The CDR3 DNA follows: TGTGCCAGTACCGACGGACAGGGATTAGGAGCTTTCTTT. Translated, it gives CASTDGQGLGAFF.

V gene TRBV18 combines with J gene TRBJ1-1, with 10 bases that match TRBD1. Germline V lookup: CDR1 KGHSH, CDR2 LQKENI. V was pared by 2 bases and J by 3 bases, with 3 bases of the junction left unmatched. The CDR3 has 15 residues. CDR3 protein: CASSPSGQGDTEAFF. The DNA for the CDR3 is TGTGCCAGCTCACCATCCGGACAGGGGGACACTGAAGCTTTCTTT.

The CDR3 DNA reads as TGCGCCAGCAGCCAAGCAACAGGGGAATGGGATGAGCAGTTCTTC. Translated, it gives CASSQATGEWDEQFF. The genes are TRBV4-1 and TRBJ2-1, with 7 bases that match TRBD1. Unmatched junction bases numbered 8, after V lost 1 base and J lost 8 bases. The CDR3 has 15 amino acids. CDR1 and CDR2 (germline): MGHRA, YSYEKL.

The chain joins TRBV27 to TRBJ2-7; TRBD2 agrees at 10 bases. CDR1 MNHEY and CDR2 SMNVEV come from the germline V gene (reference sequence). Unmatched junction bases numbered 5, after V lost 2 bases and J lost 4 bases. The CDR3 is 15 amino acids. CDR3 loop: CASSLRAGGLYEQYF. The DNA for the CDR3 is TGTGCCAGCAGTTTACGAGCGGGAGGGTTATACGAGCAGTACTTC.

This chain joins TRBV10-3 and TRBJ1-5; TRBD1 is a possible D gene (5 bases). The CDR3 has 16 amino acids. Trimming shortened V by 2 bases and J by 2 bases, and 13 bases separated the two germline ends. Germline V gene lookup returns CDR1 ENHRY and CDR2 SYGVKD. DNA of the CDR3: TGTGCCATCAGTGAGGGATTGCAGGGTGGCAATCAGCCCCAGCATTTT. This gives the protein CAISEGLQGGNQPQHF.

The chain recombines TRBV30 with TRBJ2-7; a weak D match, TRBD2 (5 bases). The CDR3 contains 11 residues. With 2 bases removed from V and 6 bases from J, the gap between germline ends came to 8 bases. Germline CDR1 GTSNPN, CDR2 SVGIG (reference sequence). CDR3 sequence: CAWSSRVEQYF. CDR3 sequence (DNA): TGTGCCTGGAGTTCGCGGGTCGAGCAGTACTTC.

The V call is TRBV5-1, the J call TRBJ2-1; a possible D gene is TRBD2 (5 bases). The CDR3 totals 14 residues. Trimming removed 3 bases from V and 6 bases from J, with 13 bases in between. Germline CDR1 is SGHRS and CDR2 is YFSETQ. The DNA of the CDR3 is TGCGCCAGCAGCTCTCTGACCCGGGGCAATGAGCAGTTCTTC. Translation gives CASSSLTRGNEQFF.

J is TRBJ2-1 and V is TRBV9, with D tentatively TRBD2 (5 bases). CDR3 size: 12 residues. Germline-derived CDR1 and CDR2 are SGDLS and YYNGEE. V dropped 3 bases and J dropped 7 bases, with 8 bases sitting between them. The CDR3 DNA reads TGTGCCAGCAGCGCGGAGGCTAATGAGCAGTTCTTC. It translates to CASSAEANEQFF.

The gene calls are TRBV10-2 and TRBJ2-3; D may be TRBD2 (5 bases). The ends were cut back, 5 bases at V and 4 bases at J, with 13 bases in the middle. Germline lookup yields CDR1 WSHSY and CDR2 SAAADI. The CDR3 is 14 amino acids. The CDR3 reads CASSKTTLSDTQYF. CDR3 coding DNA: TGCGCCAGCAGTAAGACTACCCTGTCAGATACGCAGTATTTT.

DNA for the CDR3: TGCGCCAGCAGCTTTGACTCTTTGACCCAAGAGACCCAGTACTTC. Protein: CASSFDSLTQETQYF. This chain uses TRBV5-1 with TRBJ2-5; no clear D. Trimming took 2 bases from V and 1 from J, leaving 12 bases between them. The CDR3 covers 15 residues. Per the germline V gene, CDR1 is SGHRS and CDR2 is YFSETQ.

This chain connects TRBV28 to TRBJ1-1; 12 positions match TRBD1. J was trimmed by 5 bases and V by 2 bases; bases with no gene match: 9. The CDR3 is 17 residues long. Per the germline V gene, CDR1 is MDHEN and CDR2 is SYDVKM. CDR3 sequence reads: CASSLMGQGAVGTEAFF. The CDR3 DNA reads TGTGCCAGCAGTTTAATGGGACAGGGGGCAGTAGGGACTGAAGCTTTCTTT. Using reference TRBV28 and TRBJ1-1 for the parts outside the CDR3, the full variable domain is DVKVTQSSRYLVKRTGEKVFLECVQDMDHENMFWYRQDPGLGLRLIYFSYDVKMKEKGDIPEGYSVSREKKERFSLILESASTNQTSMYLCASSLMGQGAVGTEAFFGQGTRLTVV.

The genes are TRBV9 and TRBJ1-1; D possibly corresponds to TRBD1 (5 bases). The CDR3 sequence is 15 residues long. V gave up 0 bases and J gave up 3 bases, with 12 bases separating them. The germline V gene encodes CDR1 SGDLS and CDR2 YYNGEE. The DNA for the CDR3 is TGTGCCAGCAGCGTAGTAACCAGGGAGGACACTGAAGCTTTCTTT. This sequence encodes CASSVVTREDTEAFF.

This clone was seen a single time. The chain couples TRBV7-3 to TRBJ2-2; 9 bases match TRBD1. The CDR3 runs to 16 residues. CDR1 SGHTA and CDR2 FQGTGA come from the germline V gene. V lost 2 bases and J lost 7; bases outside the gene matches: 8. The CDR3 DNA reads as TGTGCCAGCAGCTTATCCTTGGGACAGGGCGGCGGGGAGCTGTTTTTT. This gives the protein CASSLSLGQGGGELFF.

CDR3: CSVEKLAGGPLSYEQYF. In DNA, the CDR3 is TGCAGCGTTGAAAAACTAGCGGGAGGACCTCTCTCCTACGAGCAGTACTTC. The chain has TRBV29-1 and TRBJ2-7, with TRBD2 matching over 12 bases. Germline V gives CDR1 SQVTM, CDR2 ANQGSEA. The V gene end was trimmed by 2 bases and the J gene end by 0 bases; junction bases not matched to a gene: 8. The CDR3 length is 17 residues.